The 8 T cell receptor beta chains below come from one sample, sequenced in a study of T cells in Graves' hyperthyroidism and ophthalmopathy. Amplification of TCR beta CDR3 regions used RNA as the template. HTBI primers were used for first-round RT-PCR of the TCR CDR3. TCRdb recomputed calls from the multiplex PCR reads with MiXCR, one row per CDR3 protein. The sample holds around 340,000 distinct CDR3 sequences; approximately 18% are singletons and the top ten take under 55%. Material for sequencing was blood. The receptors were gathered from a woman between 50 and 59 years old with Graves' hyperthyroidism.

The gene calls are TRBV5-4 and TRBJ2-5, with TRBD1 matching 8 bases. The germline V gene has CDR1 SGHNT and CDR2 YYREEE (reference sequence). V shed 4 bases and J 3 bases; nucleotides not matched to a gene: 5. The CDR3 runs to 14 residues. The CDR3 sequence: CASSVGGQEETQYF. The CDR3 DNA follows: TGTGCCAGCAGCGTGGGGGGACAGGAAGAGACCCAGTACTTC. The full variable domain, in which reference TRBV5-4 and TRBJ2-5 provide the parts outside the CDR3, is ETGVTQSPTHLIKTRGQQVTLRCSSQSGHNTVSWYQQALGQGPQFIFQYYREEENGRGNFPPRFSGLQFPNYSSELNVNALELDDSALYLCASSVGGQEETQYFGPGTRLLVL.

As regards this clonotype: Because the CDR3 is missing its conserved closing phenylalanine or tryptophan, this is likely a read error. The rearrangement uses TRBV27 and TRBJ2-1; D is unresolved. The CDR3 is 13 residues long. The V gene lost 5 bases and the J gene lost 2 bases, with 7 bases spanning the gap. Per germline, CDR1 MNHEY and CDR2 SMNVEV (reference sequence). The CDR3 DNA reads as TGTGCCAGCAGTACCGCCCCCTACAATGAGCAGTTCCTC. This sequence encodes CASSTAPYNEQFL.

This clonotype was recorded many times. The CDR3 coding sequence is TGTGCCAGCTCAAGGTTGGGTCAGAACACTGAAGCTTTCTTT. It yields the protein CASSRLGQNTEAFF. The gene calls are TRBV18 and TRBJ1-1; the D is unclear. Trimming shortened V by 5 bases and J by 1 base, and 11 bases separated the two germline ends. The CDR3 length is 14 residues. Germline V CDR1 and CDR2: KGHSH, LQKENI.

By share of the sample, this clonotype is medium-sized. V and J are TRBV6-5 and TRBJ1-1; TRBD1 might be the D (5 bases). The germline gives CDR1 MNHEY, CDR2 SVGAGI. V gave up 1 base and J gave up 6 bases, with 12 bases separating them. The CDR3 loop spans 14 amino acids. The CDR3: CASSYFGGISEAFF. The CDR3 nucleotides are TGTGCCAGCAGTTACTTCGGGGGTATCTCTGAAGCTTTCTTT.

The chain has TRBV4-1 and TRBJ2-5, with a possible D match to TRBD1 (6 bases). The CDR3 extends over 14 amino acids. Germline V gene lookup returns CDR1 MGHRA and CDR2 YSYEKL. Deletions cut 6 bases from V and 4 bases from J, with 15 bases between. The CDR3 spells CASSRSGVAETQYF. CDR3 in DNA: TGCGCCAGCAGTCGATCAGGGGTGGCAGAGACCCAGTACTTC.

V and J are TRBV6-1 and TRBJ2-3; TRBD2 aligns across 7 bases. The germline V gene encodes CDR1 MNHNS and CDR2 SASEGT. Trimming at V came to 6 bases and at J to 1 base, leaving 10 bases not matched to a gene. The CDR3 length is 16 residues. The DNA of the CDR3 is TGTGCCAGCAGGACAAGGTTGGGGGGGGGCACAGATACGCAGTATTTT. Translating it yields CASRTRLGGGTDTQYF.

This clonotype has more than one count but fewer than ten. This rearrangement joins TRBV20-1 to TRBJ2-2; no definite D call. With 0 bases removed from V and 3 bases from J, the gap between germline ends came to 26 bases. The CDR3 has 20 residues. Germline V gives CDR1 DFQATT, CDR2 SNEGSKA (reference sequence). The CDR3 DNA sequence: TGCAGTGCTAGAGACGCATCCTGGCGGAAGGGCCGATACGACACCGGGGAGCTGTTTTTT. It yields the protein CSARDASWRKGRYDTGELFF.

This clonotype was seen repeatedly, ten times or more. V is TRBV27 and J is TRBJ2-7; unclear D gene. The CDR3 loop spans 14 amino acids. The V gene lost 0 bases and the J gene lost 2 bases, with 8 bases spanning the gap. Germline CDR1 is MNHEY and CDR2 is SMNVEV (reference sequence). The DNA of the CDR3 is TGTGCCAGCAGTTTATCCACATGGACCTACGAGCAGTACTTC. It translates to CASSLSTWTYEQYF.